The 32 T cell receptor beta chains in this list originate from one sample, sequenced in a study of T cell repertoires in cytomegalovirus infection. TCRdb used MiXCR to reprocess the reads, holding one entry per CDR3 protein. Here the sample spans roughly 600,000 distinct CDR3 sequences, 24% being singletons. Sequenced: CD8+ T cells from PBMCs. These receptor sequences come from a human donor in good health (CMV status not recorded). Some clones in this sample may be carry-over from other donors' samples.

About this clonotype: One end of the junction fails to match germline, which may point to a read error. CDR3 residues: CVSSPSGGSNTGELFF. In nucleotides, the CDR3 is TGTGTCAGCAGTCCTAGCGGGGGGTCGAACACCGGGGAGCTGTTTTTT. The chain combines TRBV25-1 with TRBJ2-2, with 11 bases fitting TRBD2. The germline V gene encodes CDR1 MGHDK and CDR2 SYGVNS. The CDR3 is 16 amino acids.

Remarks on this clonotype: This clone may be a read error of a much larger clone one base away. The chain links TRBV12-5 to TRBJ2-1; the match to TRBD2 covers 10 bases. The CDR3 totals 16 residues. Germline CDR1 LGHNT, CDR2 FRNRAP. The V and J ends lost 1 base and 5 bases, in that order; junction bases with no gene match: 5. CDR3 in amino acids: CASGLDSLAGDNEQFF. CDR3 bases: TGTGCTAGTGGTTTGGATAGTCTAGCGGGGGACAATGAGCAGTTCTTC.

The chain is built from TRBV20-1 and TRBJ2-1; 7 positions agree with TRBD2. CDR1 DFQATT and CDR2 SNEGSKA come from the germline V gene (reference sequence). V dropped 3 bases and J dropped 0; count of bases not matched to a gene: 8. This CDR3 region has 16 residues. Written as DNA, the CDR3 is TGCAGTGCTAGTGAACCCGGGGAGGGCTCCTACAATGAGCAGTTCTTC. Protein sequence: CSASEPGEGSYNEQFF.

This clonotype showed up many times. The CDR3 loop reads CASSGEGRQYYEQYF. The CDR3, as DNA: TGTGCCAGCAGTGGAGAAGGGCGACAGTACTACGAGCAGTACTTC. The V gene is TRBV25-1, the J gene TRBJ2-7, with D perhaps TRBD1 (5 bases). Per germline, CDR1 MGHDK and CDR2 SYGVNS. Trimming pared 4 bases from V and 3 bases from J, leaving 16 bases between. CDR3 length equals 15 residues.

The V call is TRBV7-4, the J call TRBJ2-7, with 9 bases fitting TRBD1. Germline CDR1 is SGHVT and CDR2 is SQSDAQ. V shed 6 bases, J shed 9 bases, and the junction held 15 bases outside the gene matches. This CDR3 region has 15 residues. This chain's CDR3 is CASSATGTGSSGQYF. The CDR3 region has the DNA TGTGCCAGCAGTGCGACCGGGACAGGGTCTTCCGGGCAGTACTTC.

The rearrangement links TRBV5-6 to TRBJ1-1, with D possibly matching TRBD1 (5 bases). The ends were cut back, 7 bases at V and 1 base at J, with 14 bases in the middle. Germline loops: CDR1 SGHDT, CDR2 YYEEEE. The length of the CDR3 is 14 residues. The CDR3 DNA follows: TGTGCCAGCGGAGATGGGGGGAGGAACACTGAAGCTTTCTTT. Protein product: CASGDGGRNTEAFF.

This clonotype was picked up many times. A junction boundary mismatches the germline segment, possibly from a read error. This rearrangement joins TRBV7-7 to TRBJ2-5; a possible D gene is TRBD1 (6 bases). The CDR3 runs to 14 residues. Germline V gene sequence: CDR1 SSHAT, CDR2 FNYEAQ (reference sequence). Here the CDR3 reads CASSLAGAQETQYF. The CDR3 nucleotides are TGTGCTAGCAGCTTAGCAGGGGCTCAAGAGACCCAGTACTTC.

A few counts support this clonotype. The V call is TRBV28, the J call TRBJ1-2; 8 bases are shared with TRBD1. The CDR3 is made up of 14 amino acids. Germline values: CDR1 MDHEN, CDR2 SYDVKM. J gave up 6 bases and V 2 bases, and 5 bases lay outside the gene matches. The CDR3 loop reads CASSLADRVDGYTF. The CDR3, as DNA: TGTGCCAGCAGTTTAGCGGACAGGGTAGATGGCTACACCTTC.

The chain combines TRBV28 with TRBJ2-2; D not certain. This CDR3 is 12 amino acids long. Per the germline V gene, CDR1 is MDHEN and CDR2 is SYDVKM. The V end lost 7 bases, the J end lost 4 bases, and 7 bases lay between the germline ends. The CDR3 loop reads CASNPGTGELFF. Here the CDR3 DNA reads TGTGCCAGCAATCCGGGCACCGGGGAGCTGTTTTTT.

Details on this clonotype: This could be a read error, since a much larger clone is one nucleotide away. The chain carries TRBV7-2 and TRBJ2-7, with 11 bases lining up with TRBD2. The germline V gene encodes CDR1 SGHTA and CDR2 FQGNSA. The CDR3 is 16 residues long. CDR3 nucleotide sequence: TGTGCCGGCAGCCCCGAAGGGACTAGCGGTTCCTACGAGCAGTACTTC. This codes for CAGSPEGTSGSYEQYF.

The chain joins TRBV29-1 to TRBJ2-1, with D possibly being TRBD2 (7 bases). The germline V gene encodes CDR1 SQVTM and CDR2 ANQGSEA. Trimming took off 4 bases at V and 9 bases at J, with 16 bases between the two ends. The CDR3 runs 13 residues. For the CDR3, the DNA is TGCAGCGTTGTGGGAGGGGGAAGGGGTGAGCAGTTCTTC. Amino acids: CSVVGGGRGEQFF.

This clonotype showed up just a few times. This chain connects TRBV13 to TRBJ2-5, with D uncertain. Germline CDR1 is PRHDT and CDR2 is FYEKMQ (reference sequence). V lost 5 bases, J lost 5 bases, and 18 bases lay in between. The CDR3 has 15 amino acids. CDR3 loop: CASSTMRRPEETQYF. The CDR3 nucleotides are TGTGCCAGCAGCACCATGCGAAGACCCGAGGAGACCCAGTACTTC.

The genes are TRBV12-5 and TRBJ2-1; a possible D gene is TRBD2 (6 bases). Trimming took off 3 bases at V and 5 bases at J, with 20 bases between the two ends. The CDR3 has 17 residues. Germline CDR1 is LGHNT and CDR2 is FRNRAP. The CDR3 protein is CASGFGPGGLDNNEQFF. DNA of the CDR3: TGTGCTAGTGGTTTCGGCCCCGGGGGATTGGACAACAATGAGCAGTTCTTC.

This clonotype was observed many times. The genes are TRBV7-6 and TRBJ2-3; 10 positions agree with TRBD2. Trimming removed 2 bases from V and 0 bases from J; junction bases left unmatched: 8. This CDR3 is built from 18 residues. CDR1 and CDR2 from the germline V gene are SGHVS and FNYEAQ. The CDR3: CASSLYGLAGASTDTQYF. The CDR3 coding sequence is TGTGCCAGCAGCTTATATGGCCTAGCGGGGGCCAGCACAGATACGCAGTATTTT.

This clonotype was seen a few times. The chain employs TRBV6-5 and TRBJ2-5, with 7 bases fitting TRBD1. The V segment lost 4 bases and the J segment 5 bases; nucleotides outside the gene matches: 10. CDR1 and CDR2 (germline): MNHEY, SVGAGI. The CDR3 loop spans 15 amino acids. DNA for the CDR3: TGTGCCAGCAGTTCCGGAAGGGGGCAAGGTGAGACCCAGTACTTC. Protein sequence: CASSSGRGQGETQYF.

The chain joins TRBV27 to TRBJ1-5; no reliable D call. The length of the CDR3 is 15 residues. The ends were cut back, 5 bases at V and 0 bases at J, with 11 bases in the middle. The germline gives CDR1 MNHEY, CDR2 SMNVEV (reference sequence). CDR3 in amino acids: CASSPLPYSNQPQHF. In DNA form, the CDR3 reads TGTGCCAGCAGTCCTCTTCCCTATAGCAATCAGCCCCAGCATTTT.

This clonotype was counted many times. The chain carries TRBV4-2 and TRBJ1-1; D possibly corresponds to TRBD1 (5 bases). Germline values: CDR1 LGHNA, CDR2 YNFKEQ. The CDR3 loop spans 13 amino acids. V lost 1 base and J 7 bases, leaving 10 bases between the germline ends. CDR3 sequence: CASSQGGYDEAFF. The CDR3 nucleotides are TGTGCCAGCAGCCAAGGGGGCTATGATGAAGCTTTCTTT.

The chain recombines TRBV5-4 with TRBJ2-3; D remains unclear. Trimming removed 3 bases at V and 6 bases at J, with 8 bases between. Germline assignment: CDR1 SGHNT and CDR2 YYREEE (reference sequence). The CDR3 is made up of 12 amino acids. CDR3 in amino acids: CASSSEEDTQYF. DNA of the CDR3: TGTGCCAGCAGCTCCGAAGAGGATACGCAGTATTTT. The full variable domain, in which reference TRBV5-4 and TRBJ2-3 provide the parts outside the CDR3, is ETGVTQSPTHLIKTRGQQVTLRCSSQSGHNTVSWYQQALGQGPQFIFQYYREEENGRGNFPPRFSGLQFPNYSSELNVNALELDDSALYLCASSSEEDTQYFGPGTRLTVL.

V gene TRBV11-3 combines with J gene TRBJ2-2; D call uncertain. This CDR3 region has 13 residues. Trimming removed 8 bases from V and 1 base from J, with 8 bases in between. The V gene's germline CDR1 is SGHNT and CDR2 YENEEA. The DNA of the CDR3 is TGTGCCAGCGCGCTGGAGAACACCGGGGAGCTGTTTTTT. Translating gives CASALENTGELFF.

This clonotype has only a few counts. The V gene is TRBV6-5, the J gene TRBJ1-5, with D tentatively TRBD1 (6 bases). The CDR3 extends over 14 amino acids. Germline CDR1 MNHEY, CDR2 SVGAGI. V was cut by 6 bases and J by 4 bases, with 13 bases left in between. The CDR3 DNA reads TGTGCCAGCAGGGCCCTACAGGGAAATCAGCCCCAGCATTTT. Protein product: CASRALQGNQPQHF.

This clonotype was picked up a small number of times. CDR3 bases: TGTGCCAGCAAGGTTAGGAACACCGGGGAGCTGTTTTTT. Its translation: CASKVRNTGELFF. The rearrangement uses TRBV7-4 and TRBJ2-2; D is uncertain. V lost 7 bases to trimming and J lost 1 base, with 7 bases between them. The CDR3 loop spans 13 amino acids. Germline CDR1 SGHVT, CDR2 SQSDAQ.

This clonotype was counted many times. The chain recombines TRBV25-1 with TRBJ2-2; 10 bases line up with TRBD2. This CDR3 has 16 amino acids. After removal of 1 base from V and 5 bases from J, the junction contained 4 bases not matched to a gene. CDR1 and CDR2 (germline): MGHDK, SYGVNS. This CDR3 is CASSEWGSGGTGELFF. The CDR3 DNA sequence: TGTGCCAGCAGTGAATGGGGTAGCGGGGGGACCGGGGAGCTGTTTTTT.

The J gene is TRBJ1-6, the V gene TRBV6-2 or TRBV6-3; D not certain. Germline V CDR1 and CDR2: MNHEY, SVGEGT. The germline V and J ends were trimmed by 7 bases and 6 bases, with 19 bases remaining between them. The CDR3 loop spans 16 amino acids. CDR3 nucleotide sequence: TGTGCCAGCATCGGAGGCAATGCAGCATCTAATTCACCCCTCCACTTT. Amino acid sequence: CASIGGNAASNSPLHF.

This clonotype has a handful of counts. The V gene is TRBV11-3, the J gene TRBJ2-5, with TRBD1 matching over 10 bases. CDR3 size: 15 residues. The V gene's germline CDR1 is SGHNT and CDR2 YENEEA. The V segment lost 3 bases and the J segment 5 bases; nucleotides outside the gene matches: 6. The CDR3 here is CASSFGTGDLETQYF. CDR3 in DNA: TGTGCCAGCAGCTTCGGGACAGGGGATTTGGAGACCCAGTACTTC.

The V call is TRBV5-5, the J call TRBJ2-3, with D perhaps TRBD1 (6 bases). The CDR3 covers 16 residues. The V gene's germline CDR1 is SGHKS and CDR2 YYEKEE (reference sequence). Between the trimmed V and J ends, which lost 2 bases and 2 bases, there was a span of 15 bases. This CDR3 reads CASSFPGHRDTDTQYF. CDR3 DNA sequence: TGTGCCAGCAGCTTTCCGGGACACCGAGACACAGATACGCAGTATTTT.

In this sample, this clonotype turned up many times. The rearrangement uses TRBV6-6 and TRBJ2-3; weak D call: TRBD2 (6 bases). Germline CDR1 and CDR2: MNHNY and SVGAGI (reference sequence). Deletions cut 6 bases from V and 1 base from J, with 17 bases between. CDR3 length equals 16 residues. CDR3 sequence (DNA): TGTGCCAGCAGGCAAATAGGGACTTCCCGCACAGATACGCAGTATTTT. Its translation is CASRQIGTSRTDTQYF.

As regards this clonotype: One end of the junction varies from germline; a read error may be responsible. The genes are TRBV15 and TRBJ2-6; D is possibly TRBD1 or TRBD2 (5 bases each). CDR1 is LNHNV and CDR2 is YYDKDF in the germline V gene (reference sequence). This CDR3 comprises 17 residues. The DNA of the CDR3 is TGTGCCGCCAGCAGAGATCGGGGCTTGTCTGGGGCCAACGTCCTGACTTTC. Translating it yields CAASRDRGLSGANVLTF.

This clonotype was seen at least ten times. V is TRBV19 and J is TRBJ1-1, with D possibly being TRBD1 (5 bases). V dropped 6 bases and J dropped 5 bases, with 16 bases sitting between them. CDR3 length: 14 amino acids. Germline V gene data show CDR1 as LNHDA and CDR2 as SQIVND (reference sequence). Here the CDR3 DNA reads TGTGCCAGTAGCTGGGACGGACCTAGGACTGAAGCTTTCTTT. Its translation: CASSWDGPRTEAFF.

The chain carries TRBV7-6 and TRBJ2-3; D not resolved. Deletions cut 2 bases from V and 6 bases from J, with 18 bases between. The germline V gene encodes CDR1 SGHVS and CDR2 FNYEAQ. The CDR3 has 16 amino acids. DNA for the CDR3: TGTGCCAGCAGCTTAAGAGCCAGGTTGATCGCTGATACGCAGTATTTT. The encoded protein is CASSLRARLIADTQYF.

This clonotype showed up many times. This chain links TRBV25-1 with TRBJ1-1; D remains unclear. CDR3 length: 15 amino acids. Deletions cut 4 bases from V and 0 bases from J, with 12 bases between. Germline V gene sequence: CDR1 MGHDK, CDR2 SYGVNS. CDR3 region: CASSGRALLNTEAFF. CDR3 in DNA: TGTGCCAGCAGTGGGAGGGCCCTACTGAACACTGAAGCTTTCTTT.

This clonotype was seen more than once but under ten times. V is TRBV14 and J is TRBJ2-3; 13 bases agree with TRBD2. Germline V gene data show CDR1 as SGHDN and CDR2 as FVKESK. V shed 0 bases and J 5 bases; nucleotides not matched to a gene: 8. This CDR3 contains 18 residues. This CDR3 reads CASSQDGLAGAEGDTQYF. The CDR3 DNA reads TGTGCCAGCAGCCAAGATGGACTAGCGGGGGCCGAGGGAGATACGCAGTATTTT. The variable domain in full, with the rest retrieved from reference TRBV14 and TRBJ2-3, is EAGVTQFPSHSVIEKGQTVTLRCDPISGHDNLYWYRRVMGKEIKFLLHFVKESKQDESGMPNNRFLAERTGGTYSTLKVQPAELEDSGVYFCASSQDGLAGAEGDTQYFGPGTRLTVL.

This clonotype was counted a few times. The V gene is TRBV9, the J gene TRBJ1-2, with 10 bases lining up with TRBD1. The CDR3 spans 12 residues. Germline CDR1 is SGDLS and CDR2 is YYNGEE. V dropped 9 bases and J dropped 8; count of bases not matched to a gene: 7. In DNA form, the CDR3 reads TGTGCCACCACCCGACAGGGGGCCGGCTACACCTTC. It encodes CATTRQGAGYTF.